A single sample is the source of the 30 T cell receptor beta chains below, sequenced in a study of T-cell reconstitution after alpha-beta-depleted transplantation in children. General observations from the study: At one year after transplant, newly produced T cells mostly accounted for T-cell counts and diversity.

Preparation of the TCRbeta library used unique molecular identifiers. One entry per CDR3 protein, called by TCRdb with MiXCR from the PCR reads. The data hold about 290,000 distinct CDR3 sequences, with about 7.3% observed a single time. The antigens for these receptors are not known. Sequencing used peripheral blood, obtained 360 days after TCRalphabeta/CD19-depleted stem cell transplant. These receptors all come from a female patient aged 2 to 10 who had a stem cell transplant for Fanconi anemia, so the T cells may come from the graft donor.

The chain's CDR3 is CASSELARGGYTF. DNA for the CDR3: TGTGCCAGCAGTGAATTAGCCCGGGGGGGCTACACCTTC. This chain uses TRBV25-1 with TRBJ1-2, with D possibly being TRBD1 (5 bases). V was trimmed by 1 base and J by 8 bases, leaving 11 bases between them. The CDR3 runs to 13 residues. Germline CDR1 is MGHDK and CDR2 is SYGVNS.

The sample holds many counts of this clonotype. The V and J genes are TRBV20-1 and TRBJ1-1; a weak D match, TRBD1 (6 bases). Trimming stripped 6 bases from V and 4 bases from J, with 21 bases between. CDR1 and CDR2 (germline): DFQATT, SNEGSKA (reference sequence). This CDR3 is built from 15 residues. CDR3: CSASGQRHFITEAFF. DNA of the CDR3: TGCAGTGCCAGTGGACAGCGACACTTTATCACTGAAGCTTTCTTT.

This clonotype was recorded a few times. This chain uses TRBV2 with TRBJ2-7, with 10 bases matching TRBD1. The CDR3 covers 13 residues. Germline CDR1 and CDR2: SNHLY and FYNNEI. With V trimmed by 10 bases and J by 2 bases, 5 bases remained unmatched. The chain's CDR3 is CATLGTGAYEQYF. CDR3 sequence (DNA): TGTGCCACCCTTGGGACAGGGGCCTACGAGCAGTACTTC.

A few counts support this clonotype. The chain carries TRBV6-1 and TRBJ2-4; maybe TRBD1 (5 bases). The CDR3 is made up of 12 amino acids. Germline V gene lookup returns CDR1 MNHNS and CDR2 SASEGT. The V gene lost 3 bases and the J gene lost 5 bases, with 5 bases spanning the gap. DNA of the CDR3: TGTGCCAGCAGTGACAGGGAAAACATTCAGTACTTC. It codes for CASSDRENIQYF.

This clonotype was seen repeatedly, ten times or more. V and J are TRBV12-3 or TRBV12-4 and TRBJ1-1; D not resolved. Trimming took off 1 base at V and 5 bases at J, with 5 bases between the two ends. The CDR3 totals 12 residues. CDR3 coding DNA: TGTGCCAGCAGTTTAGGTATGACTGAAGCTTTCTTT. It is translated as CASSLGMTEAFF.

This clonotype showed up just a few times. As DNA, the CDR3 is TGTGCCACCAGCAGCCTTCCCGGGCAGGGAAGTACCGGGGAGCTGTTTTTT. Translation gives CATSSLPGQGSTGELFF. The chain combines TRBV15 with TRBJ2-2; D may be TRBD1 (5 bases). CDR3 size: 17 residues. The V end was cut by 3 bases, the J end by 5 bases, with 19 bases between. The germline V gene encodes CDR1 LNHNV and CDR2 YYDKDF (reference sequence).

The CDR3 DNA is TGTGCCAGCAGTGAAGCCGGGACAATTCCTGAAAAACTGTTTTTT. Encoded protein: CASSEAGTIPEKLFF. V is TRBV6-1 and J is TRBJ1-4; a weak D match, TRBD1 (6 bases). The CDR3 is 15 amino acids. V lost 0 bases, J lost 7 bases, and 12 bases lay in between. CDR1 and CDR2 from the germline V gene are MNHNS and SASEGT.

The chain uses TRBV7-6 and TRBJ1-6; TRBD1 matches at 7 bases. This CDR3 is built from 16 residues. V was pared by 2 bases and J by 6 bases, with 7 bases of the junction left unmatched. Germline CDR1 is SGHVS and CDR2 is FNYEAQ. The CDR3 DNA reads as TGTGCCAGCAGCTTAAGCAGCAGGGGGTTTAATTCACCCCTCCACTTT. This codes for CASSLSSRGFNSPLHF.

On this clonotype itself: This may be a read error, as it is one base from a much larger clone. In DNA form, the CDR3 reads TGTGCCAGCGGTGAATGGCAGGGCTACGAGCAGTACTTC. This translates into CASGEWQGYEQYF. This chain uses TRBV25-1 with TRBJ2-7, with D possibly being TRBD1 (5 bases). CDR3 length equals 13 residues. CDR1 is MGHDK, CDR2 SYGVNS, per germline.

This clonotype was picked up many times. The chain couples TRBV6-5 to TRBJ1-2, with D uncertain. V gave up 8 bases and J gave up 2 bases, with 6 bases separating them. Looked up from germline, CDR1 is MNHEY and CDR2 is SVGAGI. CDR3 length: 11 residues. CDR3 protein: CASQGNYGYTF. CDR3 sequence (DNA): TGTGCCAGCCAAGGAAACTATGGCTACACCTTC.

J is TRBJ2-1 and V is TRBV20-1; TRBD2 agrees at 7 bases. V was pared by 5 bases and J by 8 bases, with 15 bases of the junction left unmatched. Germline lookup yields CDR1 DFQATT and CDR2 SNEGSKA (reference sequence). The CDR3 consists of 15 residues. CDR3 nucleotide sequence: TGCAGTGCTTCGGGTCCGGGGGGTAGAGCGGATGAGCAGTTCTTC. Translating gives CSASGPGGRADEQFF.

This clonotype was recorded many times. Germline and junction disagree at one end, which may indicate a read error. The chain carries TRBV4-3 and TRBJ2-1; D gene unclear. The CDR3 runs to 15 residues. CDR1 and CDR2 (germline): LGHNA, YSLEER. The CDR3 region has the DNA TGCGCCAGCACCCAAGGGCCCCCGAAGTACAATGAGCAGTTCTTC. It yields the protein CASTQGPPKYNEQFF.

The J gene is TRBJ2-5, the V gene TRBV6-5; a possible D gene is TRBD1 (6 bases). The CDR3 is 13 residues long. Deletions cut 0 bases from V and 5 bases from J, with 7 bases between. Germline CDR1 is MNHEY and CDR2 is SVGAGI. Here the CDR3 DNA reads TGTGCCAGCAGTTACTCTAGGGGGGAGACCCAGTACTTC. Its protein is CASSYSRGETQYF.

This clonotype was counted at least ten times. The DNA of the CDR3 is TGTGCCAGCACCATTAGCGGGGGCTCCTACAATGAGCAGTTCTTC. It is translated as CASTISGGSYNEQFF. V and J are TRBV7-2 and TRBJ2-1; 9 positions agree with TRBD2. The CDR3 runs to 15 residues. V trimming: 7 bases; J trimming: 0 bases; junction bases outside the gene matches: 4. Per germline, CDR1 SGHTA and CDR2 FQGNSA.

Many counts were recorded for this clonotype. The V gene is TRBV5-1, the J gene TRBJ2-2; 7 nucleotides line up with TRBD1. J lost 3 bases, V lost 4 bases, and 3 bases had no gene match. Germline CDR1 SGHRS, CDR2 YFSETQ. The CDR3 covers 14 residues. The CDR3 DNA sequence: TGCGCCAGCAGCACAGGGGTTTACACCGGGGAGCTGTTTTTT. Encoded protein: CASSTGVYTGELFF.

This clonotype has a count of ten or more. The CDR3 is CASSMTSGGYNEQFF. The CDR3 DNA sequence: TGTGCCAGCAGCATGACTAGCGGAGGGTACAATGAGCAGTTCTTC. This rearrangement joins TRBV7-9 to TRBJ2-1; 9 bases match TRBD2. The V gene's germline CDR1 is SEHNR and CDR2 FQNEAQ (reference sequence). Trimming removed 5 bases from V and 4 bases from J; junction bases left unmatched: 6. The CDR3 has 15 amino acids. Supplemented by reference TRBV7-9 and TRBJ2-1, the full variable domain reads DTGVSQNPRHKITKRGQNVTFRCDPISEHNRLYWYRQTLGQGPEFLTYFQNEAQLEKSRLLSDRFSAERPKGSFSTLEIQRTEQGDSAMYLCASSMTSGGYNEQFFGPGTRLTVL.

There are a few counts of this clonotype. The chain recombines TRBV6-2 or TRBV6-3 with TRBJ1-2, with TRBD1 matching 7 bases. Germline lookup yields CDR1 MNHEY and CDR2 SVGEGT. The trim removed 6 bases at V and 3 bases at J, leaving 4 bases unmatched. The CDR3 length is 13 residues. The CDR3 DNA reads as TGTGCCAGCAGGGGACAGAGGCACTATGGCTACACCTTC. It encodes CASRGQRHYGYTF.

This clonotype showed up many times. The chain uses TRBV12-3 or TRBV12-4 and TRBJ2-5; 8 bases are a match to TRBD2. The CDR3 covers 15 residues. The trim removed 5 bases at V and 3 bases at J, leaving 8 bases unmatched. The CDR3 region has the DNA TGTGCCAGCAGTCTCTGGATGCGGGGGGAAGAGACCCAGTACTTC. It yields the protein CASSLWMRGEETQYF.

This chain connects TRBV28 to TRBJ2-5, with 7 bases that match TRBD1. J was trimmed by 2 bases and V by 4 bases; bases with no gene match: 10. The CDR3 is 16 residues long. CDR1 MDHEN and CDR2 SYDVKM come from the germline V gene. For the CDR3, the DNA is TGTGCCAGCAGTTCCCCGGACGGGACAGTTCAAGAGACCCAGTACTTC. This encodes CASSSPDGTVQETQYF.

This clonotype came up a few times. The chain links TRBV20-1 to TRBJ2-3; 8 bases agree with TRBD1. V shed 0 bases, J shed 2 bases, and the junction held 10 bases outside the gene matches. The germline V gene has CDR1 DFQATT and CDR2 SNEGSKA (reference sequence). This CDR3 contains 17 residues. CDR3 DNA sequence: TGCAGTGCTAGAGATCCCGGGACAGGAGGCACCACAGATACGCAGTATTTT. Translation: CSARDPGTGGTTDTQYF.

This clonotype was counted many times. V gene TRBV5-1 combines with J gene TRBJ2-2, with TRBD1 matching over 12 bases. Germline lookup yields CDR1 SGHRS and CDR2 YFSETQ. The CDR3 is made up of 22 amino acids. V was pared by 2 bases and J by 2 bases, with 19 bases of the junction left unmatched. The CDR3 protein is CASSFPGQGASLADFNTGELFF. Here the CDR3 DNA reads TGCGCCAGCAGCTTCCCGGGACAGGGGGCGAGTCTAGCGGACTTTAACACCGGGGAGCTGTTTTTT.

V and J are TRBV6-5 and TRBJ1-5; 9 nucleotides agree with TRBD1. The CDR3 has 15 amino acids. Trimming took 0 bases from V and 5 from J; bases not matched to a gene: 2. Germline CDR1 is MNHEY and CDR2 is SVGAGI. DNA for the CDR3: TGTGCCAGCAGTTACTCATGGACAGGGGATCAGCCCCAGCATTTT. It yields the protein CASSYSWTGDQPQHF.

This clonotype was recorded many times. CDR3 DNA sequence: TGTGCCAGCAGCAGCCGGACAGTTTCACAAGAGACCCAGTACTTC. This gives the protein CASSSRTVSQETQYF. This chain links TRBV3-1 with TRBJ2-5; D perhaps matches TRBD1 (6 bases). The CDR3 consists of 15 residues. The V gene's germline CDR1 is LGHDT and CDR2 YNNKEL (reference sequence). Trimming left V 5 bases short and J 2 bases short, with 15 bases between.

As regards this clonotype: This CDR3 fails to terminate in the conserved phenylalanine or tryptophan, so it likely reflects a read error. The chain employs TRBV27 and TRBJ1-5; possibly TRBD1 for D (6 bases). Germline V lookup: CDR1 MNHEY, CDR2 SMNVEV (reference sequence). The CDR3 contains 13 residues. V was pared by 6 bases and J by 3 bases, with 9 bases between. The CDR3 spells CASRQGFNQPQHY. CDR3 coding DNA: TGTGCCAGCAGACAGGGTTTCAATCAGCCCCAGCATTAT.

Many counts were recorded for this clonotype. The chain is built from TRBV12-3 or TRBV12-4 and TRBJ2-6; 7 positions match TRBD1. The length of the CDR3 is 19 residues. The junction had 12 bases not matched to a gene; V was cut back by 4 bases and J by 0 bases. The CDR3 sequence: CASSSNRQGPDSGANVLTF. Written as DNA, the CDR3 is TGTGCCAGCAGTTCAAACCGACAGGGACCAGACTCTGGGGCCAACGTCCTGACTTTC.

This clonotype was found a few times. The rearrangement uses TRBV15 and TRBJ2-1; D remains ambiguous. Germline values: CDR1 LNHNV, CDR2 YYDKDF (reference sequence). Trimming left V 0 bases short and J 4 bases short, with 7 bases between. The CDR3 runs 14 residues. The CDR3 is CATSRDPRYNEQFF. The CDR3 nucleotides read TGTGCCACCAGCAGAGATCCCAGGTACAATGAGCAGTTCTTC.

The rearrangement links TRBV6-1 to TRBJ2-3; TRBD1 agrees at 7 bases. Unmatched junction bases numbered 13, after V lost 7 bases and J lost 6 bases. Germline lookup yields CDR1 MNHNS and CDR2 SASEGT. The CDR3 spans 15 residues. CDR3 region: CASIRDSQLPDTQYF. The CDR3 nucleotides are TGTGCCAGCATCCGGGACAGCCAACTCCCCGATACGCAGTATTTT.

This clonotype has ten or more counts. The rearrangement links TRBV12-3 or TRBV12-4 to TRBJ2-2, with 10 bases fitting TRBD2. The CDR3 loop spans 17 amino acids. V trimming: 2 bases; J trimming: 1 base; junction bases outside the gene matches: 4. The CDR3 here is CASSLFSGGMNTGELFF. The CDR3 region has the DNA TGTGCCAGCAGTTTATTTAGCGGGGGGATGAACACCGGGGAGCTGTTTTTT.

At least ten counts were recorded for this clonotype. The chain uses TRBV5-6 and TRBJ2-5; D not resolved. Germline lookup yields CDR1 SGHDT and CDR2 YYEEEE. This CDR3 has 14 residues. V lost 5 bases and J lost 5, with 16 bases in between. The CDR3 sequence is CASRPGSRGETQYF. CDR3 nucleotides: TGTGCCAGCAGACCTGGGTCGCGAGGCGAGACCCAGTACTTC.

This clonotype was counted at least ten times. The DNA for the CDR3 is TGTGCCAGCAGCTCGGGACTAGCGGCTAGCACAGATACGCAGTATTTT. This encodes CASSSGLAASTDTQYF. The chain recombines TRBV11-2 with TRBJ2-3, with 11 bases matching TRBD2. With 4 bases clipped from V and 0 bases from J, the junction kept 3 bases outside the gene matches. This CDR3 is 16 amino acids long. Germline V lookup: CDR1 SGHAT, CDR2 FQNNGV.